This T cell receptor beta chain appears in the sequencing data of a study of blood T cell repertoires in COVID-19. The junction had 6 bases not matched to a gene; V was cut back by 1 base and J by 2 bases. Germline V CDR1 and CDR2: SGHTA, FQGNSA. The CDR3 consists of 16 residues. Sequencing was performed with immunoSEQ multiplex PCR; in TCRdb, only in-frame clones are kept and a portion is missing. Among 250,000 to 300,000 clones listed, around 90% were seen once. Ages ranged from about 18 to 89 years, with residence in 20 to 30 US areas. Categorization into cohorts depended on clinical history that participants reported.

This chain uses TRBV7-2 with TRBJ2-7, with 9 bases that match TRBD2. The sequencing input was PBMCs or T cells enriched from blood (not recorded which). The source of this sequence is a woman aged 40 to 55 who had recovered from COVID-19. The CDR3 bases are TGTGCCAGCAGCTTAGGGTCTAGCGGGAAACCCTACGAGCAGTACTTC. Translated, it gives CASSLGSSGKPYEQYF.